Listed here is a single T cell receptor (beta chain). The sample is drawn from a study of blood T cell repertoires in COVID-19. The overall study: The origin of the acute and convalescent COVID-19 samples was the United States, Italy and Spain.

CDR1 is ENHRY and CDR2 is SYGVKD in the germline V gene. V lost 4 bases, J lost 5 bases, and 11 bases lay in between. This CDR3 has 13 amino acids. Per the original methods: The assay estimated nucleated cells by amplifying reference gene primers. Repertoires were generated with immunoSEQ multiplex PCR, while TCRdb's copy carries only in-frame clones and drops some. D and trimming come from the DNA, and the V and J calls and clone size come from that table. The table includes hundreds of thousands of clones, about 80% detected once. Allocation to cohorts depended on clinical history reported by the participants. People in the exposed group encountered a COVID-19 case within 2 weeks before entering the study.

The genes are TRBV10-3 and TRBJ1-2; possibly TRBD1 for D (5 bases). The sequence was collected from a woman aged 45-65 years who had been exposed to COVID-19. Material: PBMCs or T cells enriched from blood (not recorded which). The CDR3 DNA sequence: TGTGCCATCAGTGGGGCCCGACAGTATGGCTACACCTTC. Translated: CAISGARQYGYTF.